The 15 T cell receptor beta chains listed next were all sequenced from one sample in a study of blood T cell repertoires in COVID-19. Using immunoSEQ multiplex PCR, the repertoire was profiled, and TCRdb retains in-frame clones only, with some absent. The repertoire has about 140,000 clones, around 87% of them found once; the top ten carry roughly 4.3%. Specimen: peripheral blood. The receptors shown here come from a woman in her forties with acute or convalescent COVID-19.

The count of this clone is one. The chain employs TRBV30 and TRBJ2-7, with D maybe TRBD1 (7 bases). Trimming removed 3 bases at V and 3 bases at J, with 12 bases between. From germline, CDR1 is GTSNPN and CDR2 SVGIG (reference sequence). This CDR3 region has 13 residues. The CDR3 loop reads CAWSRGDLYEQYF. In nucleotides, the CDR3 is TGTGCCTGGAGCAGGGGGGATCTCTACGAGCAGTACTTC.

V is TRBV7-9 and J is TRBJ2-1; D may be TRBD2 (5 bases). V lost 6 bases, J lost 8 bases, and 14 bases lay in between. CDR3 size: 13 residues. Germline assignment: CDR1 SEHNR and CDR2 FQNEAQ (reference sequence). The CDR3, as DNA: TGTGCCAGCAGACCCGCCGGGATGGATGAGCAGTTCTTC. Amino acids: CASRPAGMDEQFF. Based on the CDR3 plus reference TRBV7-9 and TRBJ2-1, the full variable domain is DTGVSQNPRHKITKRGQNVTFRCDPISEHNRLYWYRQTLGQGPEFLTYFQNEAQLEKSRLLSDRFSAERPKGSFSTLEIQRTEQGDSAMYLCASRPAGMDEQFFGPGTRLTVL.

The rearrangement joins TRBV5-5 to TRBJ2-3; no definite D call. The CDR3 consists of 14 residues. Germline V gives CDR1 SGHKS, CDR2 YYEKEE (reference sequence). V lost 2 bases to trimming and J lost 4 bases, with 11 bases between them. CDR3 protein: CASSLSHGSDTQYF. Here the CDR3 DNA reads TGTGCCAGCAGCTTAAGCCACGGGTCAGATACGCAGTATTTT. The full variable domain, its missing parts supplied by reference TRBV5-5 and TRBJ2-3, is DAGVTQSPTHLIKTRGQQVTLRCSPISGHKSVSWYQQVLGQGPQFIFQYYEKEERGRGNFPDRFSARQFPNYSSELNVNALLLGDSALYLCASSLSHGSDTQYFGPGTRLTVL.

This chain joins TRBV6-6 and TRBJ1-5; no clear D gene. In germline, CDR1 is MNHNY, CDR2 SVGAGI (reference sequence). The CDR3 consists of 13 residues. V lost 6 bases to trimming and J lost 0 bases, with 6 bases between them. The CDR3 nucleotides read TGTGCCAGCAGACCCTATAGCAATCAGCCCCAGCATTTT. Translated, it gives CASRPYSNQPQHF.

CDR3 sequence: CASSVGTGENTEAFF. In nucleotides, the CDR3 is TGTGCCAGCAGCGTAGGTACAGGGGAAAACACTGAAGCTTTCTTT. The chain couples TRBV9 to TRBJ1-1; 7 nucleotides match TRBD1. V lost 0 bases, J lost 2 bases, and 4 bases stayed unmatched. This CDR3 has 15 residues. Looked up from germline, CDR1 is SGDLS and CDR2 is YYNGEE.

The CDR3 loop reads CASSLQGLGNQPQHF. CDR3 nucleotide sequence: TGTGCCAGTAGTCTACAGGGATTGGGCAATCAGCCCCAGCATTTT. The chain carries TRBV19 and TRBJ1-5, with D perhaps matching TRBD1 (6 bases). Trimming removed 5 bases from V and 2 bases from J, with 13 bases in between. The germline V gene encodes CDR1 LNHDA and CDR2 SQIVND (reference sequence). CDR3 length: 15 residues.

The CDR3 loop is CASSSGQGSGGFEQFF. Written as DNA, the CDR3 is TGTGCCAGCAGCTCCGGACAGGGGTCCGGGGGGTTTGAGCAGTTCTTC. The rearrangement uses TRBV7-7 and TRBJ2-1, with 9 bases matching TRBD1. From germline, CDR1 is SSHAT and CDR2 FNYEAQ (reference sequence). This CDR3 has 16 residues. V was pared by 4 bases and J by 9 bases, with 13 bases of the junction left unmatched.

For the CDR3, the DNA is TGTGCCAGCAGCCCCCGACAAGTCAGGGCCTCTTCACCCCTCCACTTT. Amino acid sequence: CASSPRQVRASSPLHF. This chain uses TRBV2 with TRBJ1-6; TRBD1 is a possible D gene (5 bases). Trimming left V 6 bases short and J 9 bases short, with 21 bases between. Germline CDR1 and CDR2: SNHLY and FYNNEI. This CDR3 has 16 residues.

This sequence joins TRBV5-1 and TRBJ2-2; possibly TRBD2 for D (6 bases). Germline V CDR1 and CDR2: SGHRS, YFSETQ. Trimming removed 2 bases from V and 4 bases from J, with 12 bases in between. The length of the CDR3 is 15 residues. The chain's CDR3 is CASSLTSTRTGELFF. Here the CDR3 DNA reads TGCGCCAGCAGCTTAACTAGCACCCGCACCGGGGAGCTGTTTTTT.

The CDR3 bases are TGTGCCAGCAGTTTAGTGTCCGGGGGCAATCAGCCCCAGCATTTT. It translates to CASSLVSGGNQPQHF. V usage is TRBV27 and J usage is TRBJ1-5; D gene uncertain. The CDR3 is made up of 15 amino acids. Germline CDR1 is MNHEY and CDR2 is SMNVEV (reference sequence). V lost 2 bases and J 2 bases, leaving 10 bases between the germline ends.

This clone was counted between two and nine times. J is TRBJ1-3 and V is TRBV7-9; 7 bases are a match to TRBD1. The CDR3 runs to 16 residues. Trimming at V came to 5 bases and at J to 5 bases, leaving 12 bases not matched to a gene. Germline CDR1 and CDR2: SEHNR and FQNEAQ (reference sequence). CDR3 residues: CASSPQIMTGRNTIYF. As DNA, the CDR3 is TGTGCCAGCAGCCCCCAAATCATGACAGGGAGAAACACCATATATTTT.

The chain recombines TRBV18 with TRBJ1-5; unclear D gene. The V end lost 0 bases, the J end lost 7 bases, and 13 bases lay between the germline ends. This CDR3 region has 15 residues. CDR1 and CDR2 from the germline V gene are KGHSH and LQKENI. The CDR3 region is CASSPPGMVGQPQHF. CDR3 in DNA: TGTGCCAGCTCACCACCCGGGATGGTGGGACAGCCCCAGCATTTT.

The chain carries TRBV28 and TRBJ1-2; 7 bases map to TRBD1. With V trimmed by 6 bases and J by 8 bases, 9 bases remained unmatched. The CDR3 length is 13 residues. The germline gives CDR1 MDHEN, CDR2 SYDVKM. The CDR3 loop is CASRSQGTWGYTF. The CDR3 coding sequence is TGTGCCAGCAGGTCACAGGGGACTTGGGGCTACACCTTC.

The chain uses TRBV5-1 and TRBJ1-1; TRBD1 aligns across 7 bases. Germline trimming cut 3 bases from V and 4 bases from J; bases unmatched to any gene: 6. Looked up from germline, CDR1 is SGHRS and CDR2 is YFSETQ. The CDR3 length is 14 residues. The CDR3 region is CASSSDNRGTEAFF. The CDR3 bases are TGCGCCAGCAGCTCCGACAACAGGGGCACTGAAGCTTTCTTT.

The gene calls are TRBV7-9 and TRBJ1-3; maybe TRBD1 (6 bases). Germline-derived CDR1 and CDR2 are SEHNR and FQNEAQ (reference sequence). V was trimmed by 6 bases and J by 0 bases, leaving 12 bases between them. The length of the CDR3 is 15 residues. The CDR3 DNA sequence: TGTGCCAGCAGTGGGACACGGTACTCTGGAAACACCATATATTTT. This translates into CASSGTRYSGNTIYF.